Listed here are 32 T cell receptor beta chains from one sample, sequenced in a study of blood T cell repertoires in COVID-19. TCRdb keeps only in-frame clones here, not all; method: immunoSEQ multiplex PCR. The sample holds some 96,000 clones, approximately 84% seen once. The sequenced sample consisted of peripheral blood. The receptors shown here come from a man under 40 in a cohort sampled during active COVID-19.

This chain links TRBV28 with TRBJ1-2, with 9 positions matching TRBD1. This CDR3 has 14 residues. Trimming removed 4 bases from V and 4 bases from J; junction bases left unmatched: 4. The germline V gene encodes CDR1 MDHEN and CDR2 SYDVKM. In DNA, the CDR3 is TGTGCCAGCAGTTCGGGACAGGGCTCCTATGGCTACACCTTC. Amino acids: CASSSGQGSYGYTF.

This chain links TRBV5-4 with TRBJ2-7, with D perhaps TRBD2 (6 bases). Germline lookup yields CDR1 SGHNT and CDR2 YYREEE (reference sequence). Trimming cost V 4 bases and J 4 bases, with 18 bases left between them. This CDR3 region has 15 residues. As DNA, the CDR3 is TGTGCCAGCAGCCCGATGGGGCTAGCGCGATACGAGCAGTACTTC. Translated, it gives CASSPMGLARYEQYF.

Only a few counts were recorded for this clone. The chain combines TRBV13 with TRBJ2-5; 7 bases map to TRBD1. Unmatched junction bases numbered 14, after V lost 5 bases and J lost 5 bases. CDR3 length: 16 amino acids. CDR1 PRHDT and CDR2 FYEKMQ come from the germline V gene (reference sequence). The CDR3 sequence: CASSLGTAGGGETQYF. The CDR3 DNA is TGTGCCAGCAGCCTGGGGACAGCCGGTGGTGGTGAGACCCAGTACTTC.

This clone has only one observation. The gene calls are TRBV6-5 and TRBJ1-2; D gene uncertain. CDR3 length equals 12 residues. CDR1 is MNHEY and CDR2 is SVGAGI in the germline V gene. V was clipped by 4 bases and J by 2 bases, with 5 bases between them. The CDR3 loop is CASSSVNYGYTF. The CDR3, as DNA: TGTGCCAGCAGTTCCGTCAACTATGGCTACACCTTC.

The chain's CDR3 is CASSTNRAYGYTF. The CDR3 DNA reads as TGTGCCAGCAGTACTAACAGGGCCTATGGCTACACCTTC. The chain couples TRBV6-6 to TRBJ1-2; D might be TRBD1 (6 bases). The CDR3 extends over 13 amino acids. With 5 bases removed from V and 4 bases from J, the gap between germline ends came to 11 bases. CDR1 MNHNY and CDR2 SVGAGI come from the germline V gene (reference sequence).

CDR3 sequence reads: CASSPRGHQGGYTF. The CDR3 nucleotides read TGTGCCAGCAGCCCCAGGGGACACCAAGGTGGCTACACCTTC. This rearrangement joins TRBV13 to TRBJ1-2; tentative D call: TRBD1 (6 bases). Germline-derived CDR1 and CDR2 are PRHDT and FYEKMQ (reference sequence). CDR3 size: 14 residues. The germline V and J ends were trimmed by 5 bases and 7 bases, with 17 bases remaining between them.

The rearrangement uses TRBV11-2 and TRBJ1-2; D remains unclear. CDR1 and CDR2 (germline): SGHAT, FQNNGV. This CDR3 spans 13 amino acids. V was trimmed by 1 base and J by 5 bases, leaving 8 bases between them. CDR3 region: CASSLGQVYGYTF. The DNA of the CDR3 is TGTGCCAGCAGCTTAGGGCAGGTATATGGCTACACCTTC.

In its sample, this clone was seen once. The genes are TRBV5-6 and TRBJ2-5; possible D gene TRBD2, 6 bases. Germline V gene lookup returns CDR1 SGHDT and CDR2 YYEEEE. This CDR3 is 16 amino acids long. The V end lost 2 bases, the J end lost 0 bases, and 14 bases lay between the germline ends. For the CDR3, the DNA is TGTGCCAGCAGCTTAGGAGGGAAAAACCACCAAGAGACCCAGTACTTC. Its protein product is CASSLGGKNHQETQYF.

This rearrangement joins TRBV18 to TRBJ1-2; tentative D call: TRBD1 (5 bases). CDR1 is KGHSH and CDR2 is LQKENI in the germline V gene. V lost 6 bases and J lost 1, with 12 bases in between. CDR3 length: 14 amino acids. This CDR3 is CASSIDSFNYGYTF. The CDR3 DNA sequence: TGTGCCAGCTCCATAGACAGTTTTAACTATGGCTACACCTTC.

V and J are TRBV18 and TRBJ1-5; 8 nucleotides agree with TRBD1. This CDR3 region has 13 residues. CDR1 KGHSH and CDR2 LQKENI come from the germline V gene. The V and J ends lost 6 bases and 6 bases, in that order; junction bases with no gene match: 4. CDR3 bases: TGTGCCAGCTCGCCCGACAGGGGTCAGCCCCAGCATTTT. Its translation is CASSPDRGQPQHF.

This sequence joins TRBV29-1 and TRBJ1-5; D might be TRBD1 (6 bases). Germline CDR1 reads SQVTM; CDR2 reads ANQGSEA. V was cut by 8 bases and J by 2 bases, with 28 bases left in between. CDR3 length: 18 amino acids. CDR3 sequence (DNA): TGCAGCCCCCCCACCGGGGGGCATTCGTTGACGGGCAATCAGCCCCAGCATTTT. Its translation is CSPPTGGHSLTGNQPQHF.

This chain connects TRBV6-1 to TRBJ2-3; a weak D match, TRBD2 (6 bases). The CDR3 consists of 17 residues. Trimming left V 2 bases short and J 1 base short, with 16 bases between. The V gene's germline CDR1 is MNHNS and CDR2 SASEGT. CDR3 nucleotides: TGTGCCAGCAGTGAACCCCATGAATGGGGGGGCACAGATACGCAGTATTTT. Translation: CASSEPHEWGGTDTQYF.

The CDR3 sequence is CASSKTRRTEAFF. The DNA of the CDR3 is TGTGCCAGCAGCAAAACAAGGAGGACTGAAGCTTTCTTT. The rearrangement links TRBV5-8 to TRBJ1-1; no definite D call. The CDR3 consists of 13 residues. V was shortened by 4 bases and J by 5 bases, with 12 bases between the two germline ends. Germline lookup yields CDR1 SGHTS and CDR2 YDEGEE. Variable domain in full (rest from reference TRBV5-8 and TRBJ1-1): EAGVTQSPTHLIKTRGQQATLRCSPISGHTSVYWYQQALGLGLQFLLWYDEGEERNRGNFPPRFSGRQFPNYSSELNVNALELEDSALYLCASSKTRRTEAFFGQGTRLTVV.

V gene TRBV25-1 combines with J gene TRBJ1-4; 8 bases agree with TRBD1. CDR1 and CDR2 (germline): MGHDK, SYGVNS. V dropped 2 bases and J dropped 8; count of bases not matched to a gene: 7. The length of the CDR3 is 15 residues. The DNA of the CDR3 is TGTGCCAGCAGTGAACCTTTATACAGGGGGGAAAAACTGTTTTTT. The encoded protein is CASSEPLYRGEKLFF.

The gene calls are TRBV19 and TRBJ1-6; D might be TRBD1 (5 bases). This CDR3 contains 15 residues. CDR1 is LNHDA and CDR2 is SQIVND in the germline V gene (reference sequence). Trimming shortened V by 7 bases and J by 3 bases, and 13 bases separated the two germline ends. The CDR3 DNA sequence: TGTGCCAGTACAGCTCAAGGGGACTATAATTCACCCCTCCACTTT. This codes for CASTAQGDYNSPLHF. Supplemented by reference TRBV19 and TRBJ1-6, the full variable domain reads DGGITQSPKYLFRKEGQNVTLSCEQNLNHDAMYWYRQDPGQGLRLIYYSQIVNDFQKGDIAEGYSVSREKKESFPLTVTSAQKNPTAFYLCASTAQGDYNSPLHFGNGTRLTVT.

The rearrangement links TRBV5-1 to TRBJ1-1; D is perhaps TRBD1 (6 bases). The ends were cut back, 4 bases at V and 0 bases at J, with 13 bases in the middle. The CDR3 has 15 residues. Germline V gives CDR1 SGHRS, CDR2 YFSETQ. CDR3 amino acids: CASSPGAGMNTEAFF. CDR3 nucleotides: TGCGCCAGCAGCCCAGGGGCCGGAATGAACACTGAAGCTTTCTTT. The full variable domain, in which reference TRBV5-1 and TRBJ1-1 provide the parts outside the CDR3, is KAGVTQTPRYLIKTRGQQVTLSCSPISGHRSVSWYQQTPGQGLQFLFEYFSETQRNKGNFPGRFSGRQFSNSRSEMNVSTLELGDSALYLCASSPGAGMNTEAFFGQGTRLTVV.

V and J are TRBV7-9 and TRBJ2-1, with D perhaps TRBD2 (6 bases). V shed 0 bases and J shed 7 bases, with 16 bases lying between them. Germline V gives CDR1 SEHNR, CDR2 FQNEAQ (reference sequence). The CDR3 is 16 amino acids. The CDR3 coding sequence is TGTGCCAGCAGCTTAGCAGGACCCCCTCGGGAGAATGAGCAGTTCTTC. Translated, it gives CASSLAGPPRENEQFF. The full variable domain, rest sourced from reference TRBV7-9 and TRBJ2-1, is DTGVSQNPRHKITKRGQNVTFRCDPISEHNRLYWYRQTLGQGPEFLTYFQNEAQLEKSRLLSDRFSAERPKGSFSTLEIQRTEQGDSAMYLCASSLAGPPRENEQFFGPGTRLTVL.

The gene calls are TRBV7-2 and TRBJ2-2; D possibly corresponds to TRBD2 (6 bases). CDR3 size: 16 residues. Trimming took 2 bases from V and 1 from J, leaving 11 bases between them. Germline V gene sequence: CDR1 SGHTA, CDR2 FQGNSA. The chain's CDR3 is CASSLHGSGNTGELFF. In nucleotides, the CDR3 is TGTGCCAGCAGCTTACACGGTAGCGGGAACACCGGGGAGCTGTTTTTT.

A remark on this clone: Additional DNA sequences in this sample encode the identical CDR3. J is TRBJ1-1 and V is TRBV18, with D unclear. There are 13 residues in the CDR3. Trimming stripped 1 base from V and 4 bases from J, with 7 bases between. CDR1 KGHSH and CDR2 LQKENI come from the germline V gene. CDR3 protein: CASSPQGGTEAFF. The DNA of the CDR3 is TGTGCCAGCTCACCACAGGGAGGCACTGAAGCTTTCTTT. Combining the CDR3 with reference TRBV18 and TRBJ1-1 gives the whole variable domain NAGVMQNPRHLVRRRGQEARLRCSPMKGHSHVYWYRQLPEEGLKFMVYLQKENIIDESGMPKERFSAEFPKEGPSILRIQQVVRGDSAAYFCASSPQGGTEAFFGQGTRLTVV.

In its sample, this clone was seen a few times. V usage is TRBV3-1 (or the pseudogene TRBV3-2) and J usage is TRBJ1-5; no clear D gene. Germline CDR1 reads LGHDT; CDR2 reads YNNKEL (reference sequence). Trimming left V 1 base short and J 7 bases short, with 14 bases between. This CDR3 region has 15 residues. This CDR3 is CASSQALGEPQPQHF. The CDR3 coding sequence is TGTGCCAGCAGCCAAGCCCTAGGTGAGCCGCAGCCCCAGCATTTT.

The rearrangement joins TRBV29-1 to TRBJ1-3; the D gene is possibly TRBD1 (6 bases). Germline loops: CDR1 SQVTM, CDR2 ANQGSEA. The CDR3 extends over 14 amino acids. The V gene lost 5 bases and the J gene lost 0 bases, with 11 bases spanning the gap. CDR3 protein: CSVSTGYSGNTIYF. In DNA, the CDR3 is TGCAGCGTTTCGACAGGCTACTCTGGAAACACCATATATTTT.

V and J are TRBV10-2 and TRBJ1-2; 9 positions match TRBD1. This CDR3 has 15 residues. J was trimmed by 4 bases and V by 0 bases; bases with no gene match: 3. The germline gives CDR1 WSHSY, CDR2 SAAADI. In nucleotides, the CDR3 is TGCGCCAGCAGTGAGTCTGGGACAGGGCCCTATGGCTACACCTTC. This sequence encodes CASSESGTGPYGYTF.

This chain joins TRBV30 and TRBJ2-5, with 8 bases that match TRBD1. There are 13 residues in the CDR3. Trimming removed 2 bases from V and 12 bases from J; junction bases left unmatched: 11. CDR1 GTSNPN and CDR2 SVGIG come from the germline V gene (reference sequence). The CDR3 protein is CAWSREDREVKYF. CDR3 sequence (DNA): TGTGCCTGGAGTCGAGAGGACAGGGAGGTCAAGTACTTC. The entire variable domain, with the rest obtained from reference TRBV30 and TRBJ2-5, is as follows: SQTIHQWPATLVQPVGSPLSLECTVEGTSNPNLYWYRQAAGRGLQLLFYSVGIGQISSEVPQNLSASRPQDRQFILSSKKLLLSDSGFYLCAWSREDREVKYFGPGTRLLVL.

This chain uses TRBV5-1 with TRBJ2-2; D is perhaps TRBD2 (5 bases). V was pared by 2 bases and J by 2 bases, with 7 bases between. Germline V lookup: CDR1 SGHRS, CDR2 YFSETQ. This CDR3 has 14 amino acids. The CDR3 sequence is CASSLRGNTGELFF. CDR3 nucleotide sequence: TGCGCCAGCAGCTTACGGGGAAACACCGGGGAGCTGTTTTTT.

V usage is TRBV27 and J usage is TRBJ1-1; D gene ambiguous. The CDR3 runs 13 residues. Trimming pared 6 bases from V and 1 base from J, leaving 9 bases between. In germline, CDR1 is MNHEY, CDR2 SMNVEV (reference sequence). CDR3 amino acids: CASSYDTNTEAFF. The CDR3, as DNA: TGTGCCAGCAGCTACGATACGAACACTGAAGCTTTCTTT.

The chain couples TRBV3-1 (or the pseudogene TRBV3-2) to TRBJ2-1; the D gene is possibly TRBD2 (6 bases). The CDR3 covers 15 residues. The V end was cut by 0 bases, the J end by 8 bases, with 14 bases between. The germline gives CDR1 LGHDT, CDR2 YNNKEL (reference sequence). The CDR3 spells CASSQEGGVADEQFF. The CDR3 DNA sequence: TGTGCCAGCAGCCAAGAAGGAGGGGTAGCCGATGAGCAGTTCTTC.

This chain uses TRBV2 with TRBJ2-3; possibly TRBD2 for D (6 bases). V was clipped by 6 bases and J by 5 bases, with 15 bases between them. Germline V gene data show CDR1 as SNHLY and CDR2 as FYNNEI. This CDR3 is 14 amino acids long. The CDR3 protein is CASRVGGLGDTQYF. CDR3 DNA sequence: TGTGCCAGCAGGGTTGGGGGACTCGGAGATACGCAGTATTTT.

This chain uses TRBV9 with TRBJ1-1; D is perhaps TRBD1 (5 bases). CDR1 is SGDLS, CDR2 YYNGEE, per germline. V was shortened by 6 bases and J by 3 bases, with 18 bases between the two germline ends. This CDR3 spans 15 amino acids. The CDR3 is CASNKKGPGDTEAFF. Written as DNA, the CDR3 is TGTGCCAGCAATAAAAAAGGCCCGGGGGACACTGAAGCTTTCTTT. Together with reference TRBV9 and TRBJ1-1, the CDR3 gives the full variable domain: DSGVTQTPKHLITATGQRVTLRCSPRSGDLSVYWYQQSLDQGLQFLIQYYNGEERAKGNILERFSAQQFPDLHSELNLSSLELGDSALYFCASNKKGPGDTEAFFGQGTRLTVV.

The CDR3 region has the DNA TGTGCCAGCAGTTTGGGACAGGTACCACAAGAGACCCAGTACTTC. Encoded protein: CASSLGQVPQETQYF. The V and J genes are TRBV2 and TRBJ2-5; TRBD1 matches at 8 bases. The CDR3 sequence is 15 residues long. The J segment lost 2 bases and the V segment lost 5 bases, leaving 7 bases of the junction unmatched. The germline CDR1 and CDR2 sequences are SNHLY and FYNNEI.

The chain links TRBV7-2 to TRBJ2-7; maybe TRBD2 (5 bases). Trimming removed 2 bases at V and 4 bases at J, with 15 bases between. The germline V gene has CDR1 SGHTA and CDR2 FQGNSA. The CDR3 is made up of 15 amino acids. The CDR3: CASSLLPSGAYEQYF. The CDR3 region has the DNA TGTGCCAGCAGCTTATTACCCAGCGGAGCATACGAGCAGTACTTC.

The chain uses TRBV21-1 and TRBJ2-7; TRBD1 reflects the table's D call only, with no check against the DNA. TRBV21-1 is an annotated pseudogene. This CDR3 has 15 amino acids. CDR3 nucleotide sequence: TGTGCCAGCAGCCCCCGGACAGCGAGAGCCTACGAGCAGTACTTC. This translates into CASSPRTARAYEQYF.

This chain uses TRBV4-3 with TRBJ2-6, with a tentative D call TRBD1 (5 bases). V lost 0 bases and J lost 4, with 22 bases in between. The CDR3 has 20 residues. Germline lookup yields CDR1 LGHNA and CDR2 YSLEER. CDR3 nucleotides: TGCGCCAGCAGCCAAGATGGGGCGGACATAGGCAATGCCGGGGCCAACGTCCTGACTTTC. Its translation: CASSQDGADIGNAGANVLTF.